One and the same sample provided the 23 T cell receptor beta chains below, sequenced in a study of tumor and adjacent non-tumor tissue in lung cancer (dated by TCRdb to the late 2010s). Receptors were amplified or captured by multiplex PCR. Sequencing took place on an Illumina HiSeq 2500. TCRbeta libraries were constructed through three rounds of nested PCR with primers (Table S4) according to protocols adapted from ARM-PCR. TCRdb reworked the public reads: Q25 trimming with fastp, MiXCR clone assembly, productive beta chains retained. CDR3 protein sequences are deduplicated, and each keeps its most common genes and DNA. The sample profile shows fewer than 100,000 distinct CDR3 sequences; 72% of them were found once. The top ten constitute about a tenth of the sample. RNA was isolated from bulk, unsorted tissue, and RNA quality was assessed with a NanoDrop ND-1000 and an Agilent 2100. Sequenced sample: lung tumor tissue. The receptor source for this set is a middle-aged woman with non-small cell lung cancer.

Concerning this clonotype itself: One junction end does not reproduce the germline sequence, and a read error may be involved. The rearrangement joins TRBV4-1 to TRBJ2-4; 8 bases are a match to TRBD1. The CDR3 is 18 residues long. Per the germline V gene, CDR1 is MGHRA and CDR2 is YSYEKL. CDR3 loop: CASSQVWRQGAAKNIQYF. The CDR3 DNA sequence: TGCGCCAGCAGCCAAGTCTGGAGGCAGGGGGCGGCCAAAAACATTCAGTATTTC.

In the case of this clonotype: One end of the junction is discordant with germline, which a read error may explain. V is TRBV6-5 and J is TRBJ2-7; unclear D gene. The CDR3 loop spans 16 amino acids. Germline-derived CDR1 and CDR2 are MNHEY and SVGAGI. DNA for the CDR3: TGTGTCAGCAGTTACTCGAGTAAGGTTCTCTCCTACGAGCAGTACTTC. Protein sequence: CVSSYSSKVLSYEQYF.

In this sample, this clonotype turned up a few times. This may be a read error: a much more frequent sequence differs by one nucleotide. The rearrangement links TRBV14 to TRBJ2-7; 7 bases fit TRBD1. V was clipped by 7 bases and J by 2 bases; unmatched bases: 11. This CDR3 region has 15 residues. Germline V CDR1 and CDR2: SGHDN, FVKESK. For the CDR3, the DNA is TGTGCCAGCAACCGCGTGACAGGGCGTACCTACGAGCAGTACTTC. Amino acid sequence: CASNRVTGRTYEQYF.

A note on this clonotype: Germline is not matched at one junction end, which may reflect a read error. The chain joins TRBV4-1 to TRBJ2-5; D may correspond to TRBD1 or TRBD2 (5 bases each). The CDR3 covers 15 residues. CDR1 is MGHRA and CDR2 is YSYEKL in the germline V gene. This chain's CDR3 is CASSQDRDGVETQYF. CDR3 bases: TGTGCCAGCAGCCAAGATCGGGACGGGGTCGAGACCCAATACTTC.

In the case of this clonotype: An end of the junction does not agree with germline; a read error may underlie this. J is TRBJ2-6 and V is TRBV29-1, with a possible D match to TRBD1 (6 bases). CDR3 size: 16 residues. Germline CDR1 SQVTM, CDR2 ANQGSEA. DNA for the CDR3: TGCTGCGTTGATGGGACATGGACCTCTGGGGCCAACGTCCTGACTTTC. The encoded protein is CCVDGTWTSGANVLTF.

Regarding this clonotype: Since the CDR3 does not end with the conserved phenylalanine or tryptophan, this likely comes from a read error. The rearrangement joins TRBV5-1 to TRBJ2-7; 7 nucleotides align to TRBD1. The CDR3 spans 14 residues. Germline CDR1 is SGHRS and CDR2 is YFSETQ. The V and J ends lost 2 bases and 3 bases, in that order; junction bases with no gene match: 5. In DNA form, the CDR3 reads TGCGCCAGCAGCTTAGGGACAGCCAACTACGAGCAGTACTCC. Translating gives CASSLGTANYEQYS.

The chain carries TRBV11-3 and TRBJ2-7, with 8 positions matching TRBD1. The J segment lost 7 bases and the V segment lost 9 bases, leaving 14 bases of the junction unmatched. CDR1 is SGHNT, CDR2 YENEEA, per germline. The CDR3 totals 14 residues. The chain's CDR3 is CASNSRDRYTEQYF. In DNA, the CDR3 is TGTGCCAGTAACTCCCGGGACAGGTACACGGAGCAGTACTTC.

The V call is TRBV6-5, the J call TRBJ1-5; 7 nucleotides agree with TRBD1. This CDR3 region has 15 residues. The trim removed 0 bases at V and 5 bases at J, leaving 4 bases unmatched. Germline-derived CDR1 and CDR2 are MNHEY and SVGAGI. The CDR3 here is CASSYSTGYDQPQHF. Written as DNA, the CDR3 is TGTGCCAGCAGTTACTCGACAGGGTACGATCAGCCCCAGCATTTT.

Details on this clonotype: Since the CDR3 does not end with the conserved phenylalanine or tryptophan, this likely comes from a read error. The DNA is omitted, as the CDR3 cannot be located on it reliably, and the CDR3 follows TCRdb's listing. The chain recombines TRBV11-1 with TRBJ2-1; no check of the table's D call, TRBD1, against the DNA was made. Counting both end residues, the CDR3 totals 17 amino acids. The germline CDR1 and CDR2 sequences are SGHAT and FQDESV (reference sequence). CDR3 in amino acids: CASSLRVPPTGNNEQLL.

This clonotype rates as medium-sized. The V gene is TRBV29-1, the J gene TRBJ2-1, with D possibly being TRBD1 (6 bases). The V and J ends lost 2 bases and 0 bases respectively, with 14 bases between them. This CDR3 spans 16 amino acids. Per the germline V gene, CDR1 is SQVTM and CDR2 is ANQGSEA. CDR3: CSVESPDRSSYNEQFF. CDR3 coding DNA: TGCAGCGTTGAAAGTCCCGACAGGTCCTCCTACAATGAGCAGTTCTTC.

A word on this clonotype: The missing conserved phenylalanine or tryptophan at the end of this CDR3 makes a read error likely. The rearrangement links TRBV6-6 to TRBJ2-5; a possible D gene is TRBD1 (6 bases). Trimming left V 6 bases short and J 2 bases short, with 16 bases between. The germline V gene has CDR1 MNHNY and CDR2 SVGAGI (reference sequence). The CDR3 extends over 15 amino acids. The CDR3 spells CASRRRDRSQETQYL. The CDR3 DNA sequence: TGTGCCAGCAGACGACGTGACAGGTCTCAAGAGACCCAGTACTTA.

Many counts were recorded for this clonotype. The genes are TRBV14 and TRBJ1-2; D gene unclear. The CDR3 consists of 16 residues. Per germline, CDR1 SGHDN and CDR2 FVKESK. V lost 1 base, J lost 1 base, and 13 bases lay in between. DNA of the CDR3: TGTGCCAGCAGCCAAGTTCAGTTTGCCCTTAACTATGGCTACACCTTC. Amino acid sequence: CASSQVQFALNYGYTF.

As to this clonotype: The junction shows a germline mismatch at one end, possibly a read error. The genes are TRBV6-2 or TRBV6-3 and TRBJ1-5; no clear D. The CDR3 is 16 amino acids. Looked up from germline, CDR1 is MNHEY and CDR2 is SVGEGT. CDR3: CPSSLSYPYSNQPQHF. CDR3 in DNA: TGTCCCAGCAGTCTCTCCTACCCATATAGCAATCAGCCTCAGCATTTT.

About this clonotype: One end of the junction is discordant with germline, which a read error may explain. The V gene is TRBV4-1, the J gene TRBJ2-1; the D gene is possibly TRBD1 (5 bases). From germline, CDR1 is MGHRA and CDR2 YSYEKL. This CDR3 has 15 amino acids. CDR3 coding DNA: TGCGCCAGCAGAATGGGGCGGAGAACATACAATGAGAAGTTTTTC. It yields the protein CASRMGRRTYNEKFF.

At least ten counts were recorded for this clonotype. The CDR3 DNA is TGTGCCAGCAGAGGACTAGCGGGGCTCGAGCAGTACTTC. Amino acid sequence: CASRGLAGLEQYF. The V call is TRBV28, the J call TRBJ2-7; 12 bases match TRBD2. The trim removed 6 bases at V and 6 bases at J, leaving 3 bases unmatched. Germline V gene data show CDR1 as MDHEN and CDR2 as SYDVKM. The CDR3 is 13 residues long.

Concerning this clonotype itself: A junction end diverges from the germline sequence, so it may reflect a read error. CDR3 bases: TGTGCCAGTAGCTTAGAGAGAACTGGTGGGGGTCAGCAAGAGACCCAGTGCTTC. This encodes CASSLERTGGGQQETQCF. This rearrangement joins TRBV11-2 to TRBJ2-5; possibly TRBD1 or TRBD2 for D (5 bases each). The length of the CDR3 is 18 residues. The germline CDR1 and CDR2 sequences are SGHAT and FQNNGV.

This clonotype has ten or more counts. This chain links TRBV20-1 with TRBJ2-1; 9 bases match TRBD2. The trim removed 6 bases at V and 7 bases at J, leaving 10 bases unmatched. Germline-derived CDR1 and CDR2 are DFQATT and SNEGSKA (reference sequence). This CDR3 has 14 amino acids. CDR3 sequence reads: CSATASGAGNEQFF. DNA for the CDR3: TGCAGTGCCACGGCTAGCGGGGCTGGGAATGAGCAGTTCTTC.

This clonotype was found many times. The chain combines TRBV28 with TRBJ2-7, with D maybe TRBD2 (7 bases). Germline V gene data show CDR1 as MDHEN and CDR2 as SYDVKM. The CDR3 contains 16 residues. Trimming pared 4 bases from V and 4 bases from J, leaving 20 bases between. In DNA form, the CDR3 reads TGTGCCAGCAGTTCCCCGGGAGAGGGGGGGAAATACGAGCAGTACTTC. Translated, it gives CASSSPGEGGKYEQYF. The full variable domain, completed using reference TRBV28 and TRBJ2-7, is DVKVTQSSRYLVKRTGEKVFLECVQDMDHENMFWYRQDPGLGLRLIYFSYDVKMKEKGDIPEGYSVSREKKERFSLILESASTNQTSMYLCASSSPGEGGKYEQYFGPGTRLTVT.

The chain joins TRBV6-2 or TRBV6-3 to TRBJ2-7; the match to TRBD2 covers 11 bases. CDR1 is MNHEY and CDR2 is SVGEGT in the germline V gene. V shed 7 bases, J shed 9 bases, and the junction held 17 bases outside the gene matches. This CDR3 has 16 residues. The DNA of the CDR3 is TGTGCCAGCACCGACAAGGGGAGACTAGCGGGAAACGTGCAGTACTTC. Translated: CASTDKGRLAGNVQYF.

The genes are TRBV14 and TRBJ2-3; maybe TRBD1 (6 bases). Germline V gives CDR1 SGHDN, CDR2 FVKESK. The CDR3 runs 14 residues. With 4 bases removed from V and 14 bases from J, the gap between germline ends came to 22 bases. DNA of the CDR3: TGTGCCAGCAGCCCATTACAGGGCACAGATGCGCGGTATTTT. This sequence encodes CASSPLQGTDARYF.

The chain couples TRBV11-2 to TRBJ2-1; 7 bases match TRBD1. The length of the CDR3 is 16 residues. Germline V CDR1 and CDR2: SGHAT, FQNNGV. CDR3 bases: TGTGCTAGTAGCTTAACACGGACAGGCTCCTACAATGAGCAGTTCTTC. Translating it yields CASSLTRTGSYNEQFF.

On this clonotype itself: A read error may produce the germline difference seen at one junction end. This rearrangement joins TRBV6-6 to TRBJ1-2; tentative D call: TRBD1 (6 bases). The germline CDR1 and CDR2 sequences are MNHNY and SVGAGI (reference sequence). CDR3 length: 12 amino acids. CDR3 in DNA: TGTGCCAGCGGCAGGACAGAGTATGGCTACACTTTC. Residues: CASGRTEYGYTF.

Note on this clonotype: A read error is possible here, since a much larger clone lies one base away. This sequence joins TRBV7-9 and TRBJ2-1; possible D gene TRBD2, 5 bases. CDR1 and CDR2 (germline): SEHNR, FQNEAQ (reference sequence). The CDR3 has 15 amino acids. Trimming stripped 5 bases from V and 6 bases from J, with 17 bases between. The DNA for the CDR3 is TGTGCCAGCAGCGAGGAATGGAGGTTGACCAATGAGCAGTTCTTC. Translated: CASSEEWRLTNEQFF.